This T cell receptor (beta chain) is drawn from a study of blood T cells in healthy people across ages. The V gene's germline CDR1 is MGHDK and CDR2 SYGVNS. The CDR3 is made up of 14 amino acids. Trimming cost V 4 bases and J 1 base, with 8 bases left between them. A second roughly 6 to 11 cycle PCR used barcoded and J-beta primers. MiXCR was run by TCRdb on the 5' RACE reads, yielding one entry per CDR3 protein. This sample has around 970,000 distinct CDR3 sequences; roughly 50% occur once, and the top ten carry roughly a fifth. The sequenced sample consisted of blood. The gene calls are TRBV25-1 and TRBJ2-4, with D perhaps TRBD1 (5 bases). The source of this sequence is a woman in her sixties in good health. In DNA, the CDR3 is TGTGCCAGCAGTGGACAGTACGCCAAAAACATTCAGTACTTC. As protein: CASSGQYAKNIQYF. Variable domain in full (rest from reference TRBV25-1 and TRBJ2-4): EADIYQTPRYLVIGTGKKITLECSQTMGHDKMYWYQQDPGMELHLIHYSYGVNSTEKGDLSSESTVSRIRTEHFPLTLESARPSHTSQYLCASSGQYAKNIQYFGAGTRLSVL.